This is a list of T cell receptor beta chains from one sample in a study of Ad26.COV2.S vaccination and SARS-CoV-2 variants. Only in-frame clones appear in the TCRdb table, and some are missing; sequencing was by immunoSEQ multiplex PCR. The sample lists roughly 700,000 clones, roughly nine tenths occurring once. This material consisted of peripheral blood, taken in a trial of Ad26.COV2.S vaccine versus placebo. The receptors here all came from a person between 18 and 65 years old who received the Ad26.COV2.S COVID-19 vaccine or a placebo. CDR3s include the opening cysteine and the closing phenylalanine or tryptophan. Each record gives: V gene, J gene, clone size, D gene, CDR3 protein, CDR3 DNA. D genes are given only for firm matches. Some rows mark clone size as missing; the rest say once, few, many or name a class of expanded clone.

v_gene: TRBV5-1
j_gene: TRBJ1-2
abundance: -
d_gene: -
CDR3aa: CASSPGPGVYGYTF
CDR3nt: TGCGCCAGCAGCCCAGGGCCGGGCGTCTATGGCTACACCTTC

v_gene: TRBV14
j_gene: TRBJ2-1
abundance: -
d_gene: -
CDR3aa: CASSTGEGFLEQFF
CDR3nt: TGTGCCAGCAGCACGGGAGAGGGGTTCCTTGAGCAGTTCTTC

v_gene: TRBV6-6
j_gene: TRBJ2-4
abundance: -
d_gene: TRBD1
CDR3aa: CASSLDRVAKNIQYF
CDR3nt: TGTGCCAGCAGCTTGGACAGGGTTGCCAAAAACATTCAGTACTTC

v_gene: TRBV19
j_gene: TRBJ2-1
abundance: -
d_gene: -
CDR3aa: CASSPMGSVYNEQFF
CDR3nt: TGTGCCAGTAGCCCCATGGGTTCGGTGTACAATGAGCAGTTCTTC

v_gene: TRBV7-8
j_gene: TRBJ1-4
abundance: -
d_gene: -
CDR3aa: CASSLSQGGEKLFF
CDR3nt: TGTGCCAGCAGCTTATCACAGGGTGGTGAAAAACTGTTTTTT

v_gene: TRBV10-3
j_gene: TRBJ2-5
abundance: -
d_gene: TRBD2
CDR3aa: CAISEAPGLAGTYQETQYF
CDR3nt: TGTGCCATCAGTGAAGCACCGGGACTAGCGGGGACGTACCAAGAGACCCAGTACTTC

v_gene: TRBV11-2
j_gene: TRBJ2-5
abundance: -
d_gene: TRBD1
CDR3aa: CASSQTGGRETQYF
CDR3nt: TGTGCCAGCAGCCAAACAGGGGGCCGGGAGACCCAGTACTTC

v_gene: TRBV20-1
j_gene: TRBJ1-1
abundance: -
d_gene: -
CDR3aa: CSASPLSHGGNTEAFF
CDR3nt: TGCAGTGCTAGTCCCCTCTCCCACGGCGGGAACACTGAAGCTTTCTTT

v_gene: TRBV5-1
j_gene: TRBJ1-2
abundance: -
d_gene: -
CDR3aa: CASRSGTVGIGYTF
CDR3nt: TGCGCCAGCAGATCCGGGACGGTGGGTATTGGCTACACCTTC

v_gene: TRBV6-1
j_gene: TRBJ1-1
abundance: -
d_gene: TRBD1
CDR3aa: CASSEHIRGRATEAFF
CDR3nt: TGTGCCAGCAGTGAACATATAAGGGGGCGGGCCACTGAAGCTTTCTTT

v_gene: TRBV10-1
j_gene: TRBJ2-7
abundance: -
d_gene: TRBD1
CDR3aa: CASSPRTGGSHYEQYF
CDR3nt: TGCGCCAGCAGCCCTCGGACAGGGGGCAGTCATTACGAGCAGTACTTC

v_gene: TRBV12-3/TRBV12-4
j_gene: TRBJ1-2
abundance: -
d_gene: TRBD1
CDR3aa: CASSLGQGWGYTF
CDR3nt: TGTGCCAGCAGTCTGGGACAGGGGTGGGGCTACACCTTC

v_gene: TRBV19
j_gene: TRBJ1-2
abundance: -
d_gene: -
CDR3aa: CASRYARTANYGYTF
CDR3nt: TGTGCCAGCCGTTACGCCCGGACAGCCAACTATGGCTACACCTTC

v_gene: TRBV10-3
j_gene: TRBJ1-5
abundance: -
d_gene: -
CDR3aa: CAIICWQGNQPQHF
CDR3nt: TGTGCCATCATCTGTTGGCAGGGCAATCAGCCCCAGCATTTT

v_gene: TRBV7-2
j_gene: TRBJ1-2
abundance: -
d_gene: -
CDR3aa: CASSTAGAAGGGYTF
CDR3nt: TGTGCCAGCAGCACCGCTGGGGCCGCTGGGGGCGGCTACACCTTC

v_gene: TRBV6-4
j_gene: TRBJ1-1
abundance: -
d_gene: -
CDR3aa: CASSQQMNTEAFF
CDR3nt: TGTGCCAGCAGTCAACAGATGAACACTGAAGCTTTCTTT

v_gene: TRBV19
j_gene: TRBJ2-3
abundance: -
d_gene: TRBD1
CDR3aa: CASKNRGITDTQYF
CDR3nt: TGTGCCAGTAAGAACAGGGGGATCACAGATACGCAGTATTTT

v_gene: TRBV10-1
j_gene: TRBJ2-7
abundance: -
d_gene: TRBD2
CDR3aa: CASSPGTSGRAFPYEQYF
CDR3nt: TGCGCCAGCAGTCCCGGGACTAGCGGGAGGGCTTTCCCCTACGAGCAGTACTTC

v_gene: TRBV18
j_gene: TRBJ2-7
abundance: -
d_gene: -
CDR3aa: CASSSLGDPSYEQYF
CDR3nt: TGTGCCAGCTCGTCCTTAGGGGACCCCTCCTACGAGCAGTACTTC

v_gene: TRBV2
j_gene: TRBJ2-5
abundance: -
d_gene: TRBD2
CDR3aa: CASRLGLAEQETQYF
CDR3nt: TGTGCCAGCAGATTGGGACTAGCGGAGCAAGAGACCCAGTACTTC

v_gene: TRBV2
j_gene: TRBJ1-5
abundance: -
d_gene: TRBD1
CDR3aa: CASTPFRDRGRSQPQHF
CDR3nt: TGTGCCAGCACCCCCTTCCGGGACAGGGGGCGAAGTCAGCCCCAGCATTTT

v_gene: TRBV7-9
j_gene: TRBJ2-2
abundance: -
d_gene: -
CDR3aa: CASRRSGSNTGELFF
CDR3nt: TGTGCCAGCAGGCGTAGCGGATCGAACACCGGGGAGCTGTTTTTT

v_gene: TRBV6-5
j_gene: TRBJ2-4
abundance: -
d_gene: -
CDR3aa: CASSIGQGRNIQYF
CDR3nt: TGTGCCAGCAGTATCGGGCAGGGAAGGAACATTCAGTACTTC

v_gene: TRBV5-6
j_gene: TRBJ1-5
abundance: -
d_gene: -
CDR3aa: CASSPGILNQPQHF
CDR3nt: TGTGCCAGCAGCCCGGGGATCCTTAATCAGCCCCAGCATTTT

v_gene: TRBV27
j_gene: TRBJ2-1
abundance: -
d_gene: TRBD1
CDR3aa: CASSLEGASNEQFF
CDR3nt: TGTGCCAGCAGTTTAGAGGGGGCGTCCAATGAGCAGTTCTTC

v_gene: TRBV30
j_gene: TRBJ1-6
abundance: few
d_gene: -
CDR3aa: CAWSVPQASYNSPLHF
CDR3nt: TGTGCCTGGAGTGTACCTCAGGCCTCCTATAATTCACCCCTCCACTTT

v_gene: TRBV24-1
j_gene: TRBJ2-3
abundance: -
d_gene: -
CDR3aa: CATSDLPTVTDTQYF
CDR3nt: TGTGCCACCAGTGACCTACCGACAGTCACAGATACGCAGTATTTT

v_gene: TRBV15
j_gene: TRBJ2-7
abundance: -
d_gene: TRBD1
CDR3aa: CATSRDRTGSSYEQYF
CDR3nt: TGTGCCACCAGCAGAGACCGGACAGGGAGCTCCTACGAGCAGTACTTC

v_gene: TRBV19
j_gene: TRBJ2-2
abundance: -
d_gene: -
CDR3aa: CASSRSGNTGELFF
CDR3nt: TGTGCCAGTTCGCGGTCGGGCAACACCGGGGAGCTGTTTTTT

v_gene: TRBV5-6
j_gene: TRBJ1-1
abundance: -
d_gene: -
CDR3aa: CASSWGSAEAFF
CDR3nt: TGTGCCAGCAGCTGGGGGTCCGCTGAAGCTTTCTTT

v_gene: TRBV19
j_gene: TRBJ1-2
abundance: few
d_gene: -
CDR3aa: CASSMITTNGLHGYTF
CDR3nt: TGTGCCAGTAGTATGATCACCACAAATGGGCTCCATGGCTACACCTTC

v_gene: TRBV5-4
j_gene: TRBJ2-7
abundance: -
d_gene: TRBD2
CDR3aa: CASSPGTSGGFSYEQYF
CDR3nt: TGTGCCAGCAGCCCTGGGACTAGCGGGGGATTCTCTTACGAGCAGTACTTC

v_gene: TRBV7-9
j_gene: TRBJ2-7
abundance: once
d_gene: -
CDR3aa: CASSPQALEQYF
CDR3nt: TGTGCCAGCAGCCCCCAGGCTCTCGAGCAGTACTTC

v_gene: TRBV7-2
j_gene: TRBJ1-5
abundance: -
d_gene: TRBD1
CDR3aa: CASSLYRGKDQPQHF
CDR3nt: TGTGCCAGCAGCTTGTACAGGGGAAAGGATCAGCCCCAGCATTTT

v_gene: TRBV18
j_gene: TRBJ2-1
abundance: -
d_gene: -
CDR3aa: CASSPTGQSSYNEQFF
CDR3nt: TGTGCCAGCTCACCAACAGGTCAAAGCTCCTACAATGAGCAGTTCTTC

v_gene: TRBV5-5
j_gene: TRBJ1-1
abundance: -
d_gene: -
CDR3aa: CASSPHSLVNTEAFF
CDR3nt: TGTGCCAGCAGCCCCCACTCTCTAGTGAACACTGAAGCTTTCTTT

v_gene: TRBV19
j_gene: TRBJ2-7
abundance: few
d_gene: -
CDR3aa: CASSPERERYEQYF
CDR3nt: TGTGCCAGTAGTCCCGAGAGGGAGAGGTACGAGCAGTACTTC

v_gene: TRBV4-2
j_gene: TRBJ2-3
abundance: -
d_gene: -
CDR3aa: CASSQKGGPITDTQYF
CDR3nt: TGTGCCAGCAGCCAAAAGGGGGGGCCCATCACAGATACGCAGTATTTT

v_gene: TRBV7-8
j_gene: TRBJ2-1
abundance: -
d_gene: TRBD2
CDR3aa: CASSRDYSSAYNEQFF
CDR3nt: TGTGCCAGCAGTCGGGACTACTCGTCAGCCTACAATGAGCAGTTCTTC

v_gene: TRBV29-1
j_gene: TRBJ1-1
abundance: -
d_gene: TRBD1
CDR3aa: CSVEEWQGGTEAFF
CDR3nt: TGCAGCGTTGAAGAGTGGCAGGGGGGAACTGAAGCTTTCTTT

v_gene: TRBV30
j_gene: TRBJ1-4
abundance: -
d_gene: -
CDR3aa: CAWNPGEGKLFF
CDR3nt: TGTGCCTGGAACCCGGGGGAGGGAAAACTGTTTTTT

v_gene: TRBV11-2
j_gene: TRBJ2-1
abundance: -
d_gene: -
CDR3aa: CASSLGYNEQFF
CDR3nt: TGTGCCAGCAGCTTGGGCTACAATGAGCAGTTCTTC

v_gene: TRBV9
j_gene: TRBJ1-4
abundance: -
d_gene: TRBD1
CDR3aa: CASSVDRGNEKLFF
CDR3nt: TGTGCCAGCAGCGTGGACAGGGGTAATGAAAAACTGTTTTTT

v_gene: TRBV5-8
j_gene: TRBJ1-5
abundance: -
d_gene: -
CDR3aa: CASSFGRRGGNQPQHF
CDR3nt: TGTGCCAGCAGCTTTGGGCGGCGGGGAGGCAATCAGCCCCAGCATTTT

v_gene: TRBV3-1/TRBV3-2
j_gene: TRBJ2-5
abundance: -
d_gene: TRBD1
CDR3aa: CASSLGTGGETQYF
CDR3nt: TGTGCCAGCAGCCTCGGGACAGGAGGGGAGACCCAGTACTTC

v_gene: TRBV24-1
j_gene: TRBJ2-7
abundance: -
d_gene: -
CDR3aa: CATSDPLLGQYF
CDR3nt: TGTGCCACCAGTGATCCCCTCTTGGGGCAGTACTTC

v_gene: TRBV7-2
j_gene: TRBJ1-6
abundance: -
d_gene: -
CDR3aa: CASSHRVGNSPLHF
CDR3nt: TGTGCCAGCAGCCACAGGGTAGGAAATTCACCCCTCCACTTT

v_gene: TRBV5-4
j_gene: TRBJ2-7
abundance: -
d_gene: -
CDR3aa: CASSGTARGSYEQYF
CDR3nt: TGTGCCAGCAGCGGGACCGCTAGAGGGTCCTACGAGCAGTACTTC

v_gene: TRBV6-6
j_gene: TRBJ2-7
abundance: -
d_gene: TRBD2
CDR3aa: CASSVRTSAFNEQYF
CDR3nt: TGTGCCAGCAGTGTTCGGACTAGCGCCTTCAACGAGCAGTACTTC

v_gene: TRBV14
j_gene: TRBJ2-1
abundance: -
d_gene: -
CDR3aa: CASSLPGSLSYNEQFF
CDR3nt: TGTGCCAGCAGCCTTCCCGGGAGCTTGTCCTACAATGAGCAGTTCTTC

v_gene: TRBV6-2/TRBV6-3
j_gene: TRBJ2-3
abundance: -
d_gene: TRBD2
CDR3aa: CASSYSIASGGAATDTQYF
CDR3nt: TGTGCCAGCAGTTACTCGATCGCTAGCGGGGGGGCCGCGACAGATACGCAGTATTTT